The present entry profiles one TCR beta chain with its context. Its antigen remains unknown. The CDR3 has 15 residues. Germline-derived CDR1 and CDR2 are MDHEN and SYDVKM. These data are taken from a study of T cells expressing NK-cell markers. Regarding the study as a whole: For several donors, these clonotypes were likewise the leading ones in the CD3+CD56-NKG2C+ fraction. Dominant NKG2C+ clonotypes were found to form roughly 1.0-7.0% of CD8+ T cells in over 5 donors.

In generating TCR beta cDNA, 5'RACE template switching with UMIs was used. TCRdb reprocessed the 5' RACE reads and keeps a single row for each CDR3 protein, giving no DNA. The sample totals hundreds of thousands of distinct CDR3 sequences. The chain carries TRBV28 and TRBJ1-5; there is no DNA to check the TCRdb D call of TRBD1. The sequence was obtained from a woman aged 18-70 years in good health. The sequenced sample consisted of blood T cells: a sorted CD56 or NKG2C T cell subset, CD4+ or CD8+ T cells, or bulk PBMC T cells (not recorded which). CDR3 region: CASRGDSLGNQPQHF. Full variable domain (remainder filled in from reference TRBV28 and TRBJ1-5): DVKVTQSSRYLVKRTGEKVFLECVQDMDHENMFWYRQDPGLGLRLIYFSYDVKMKEKGDIPEGYSVSREKKERFSLILESASTNQTSMYLCASRGDSLGNQPQHFGDGTRLSIL.